The sequence of this T cell receptor beta chain was determined in a study of T-cell memory formation after mild COVID-19. Looking at the study overall: Most TCR clusters belonged to a single donor.

The germline V gene encodes CDR1 SEHNR and CDR2 FQNEAQ (reference sequence). This CDR3 comprises 13 residues. V lost 10 bases to trimming and J lost 13 bases, with 25 bases between them. By sample share, this clonotype is large. The antigen remains unidentified. Regarding the study as a whole: The authors left the SARS-CoV-2 specificity of second-wave clones peaking on day 37 unconfirmed.

TCRdb used MiXCR to reprocess the 5' RACE reads, holding one entry per CDR3 protein. Of around 900 distinct CDR3 sequences in the sample, just under 45% were seen once. The TCR sequence derives from an adult who had mild COVID-19 (a few samples of this study predate the infection). Cell type and time point are not known. Sequenced sample: PBMCs or a T cell subset sorted from them (not recorded which). This chain uses TRBV7-9 with TRBJ1-2; a weak D match, TRBD1 (6 bases). The DNA for the CDR3 is TGTGCCACCCCCGTCCCGGGGGCGTTGCTTTTCACCTTC. Translated: CATPVPGALLFTF.